These 25 T cell receptor beta chains came from one sample sequenced in a study of T cell responses to AZD1222 COVID-19 vaccine. The table came from immunoSEQ multiplex PCR; TCRdb's copy has only in-frame clones and leaves some out. The sample lists roughly 97,000 clones; nearly 95% were seen once. The sequences come from peripheral blood, collected on day 0 of AZD1222 vaccination. The receptors were sampled from an adult in good health.

This clone has a single count. The rearrangement links TRBV7-9 to TRBJ1-3; a weak D match, TRBD1 (6 bases). Germline V gene data show CDR1 as SEHNR and CDR2 as FQNEAQ (reference sequence). Deletions cut 0 bases from V and 2 bases from J, with 20 bases between. The CDR3 runs 19 residues. The CDR3: CASSLAFFTGGAPGNTIYF. CDR3 nucleotides: TGTGCCAGCAGCTTAGCATTTTTCACTGGGGGGGCACCTGGAAACACCATATATTTT. The whole variable domain, remainder taken from reference TRBV7-9 and TRBJ1-3, is DTGVSQNPRHKITKRGQNVTFRCDPISEHNRLYWYRQTLGQGPEFLTYFQNEAQLEKSRLLSDRFSAERPKGSFSTLEIQRTEQGDSAMYLCASSLAFFTGGAPGNTIYFGEGSWLTVV.

The chain carries TRBV19 and TRBJ2-3; 10 bases fit TRBD2. CDR3 length: 16 amino acids. Germline CDR1 LNHDA, CDR2 SQIVND (reference sequence). V dropped 3 bases and J dropped 3; count of bases not matched to a gene: 6. The CDR3, as DNA: TGTGCCAGTAGTATTCTCGCTAGCGGGAGTACAGATACGCAGTATTTT. It codes for CASSILASGSTDTQYF.

This sequence joins TRBV19 and TRBJ1-5, with D unclear. CDR1 is LNHDA and CDR2 is SQIVND in the germline V gene (reference sequence). The CDR3 is 13 amino acids. With 6 bases removed from V and 5 bases from J, the gap between germline ends came to 11 bases. The CDR3 DNA sequence: TGTGCCAGTAGGAGAAGGGAGGATCAGCCCCAGCATTTT. It is translated as CASRRREDQPQHF.

The V and J genes are TRBV5-5 and TRBJ1-1; D perhaps matches TRBD1 (6 bases). The CDR3 runs 16 residues. Germline V gives CDR1 SGHKS, CDR2 YYEKEE (reference sequence). The V end was cut by 0 bases, the J end by 4 bases, with 16 bases between. CDR3 in amino acids: CASSLDPTGFGTEAFF. The CDR3 region has the DNA TGTGCCAGCAGCTTGGATCCTACAGGGTTTGGCACTGAAGCTTTCTTT.

The genes are TRBV14 and TRBJ2-7; D may match TRBD1 or TRBD2 (5 bases each). Trimming left V 5 bases short and J 5 bases short, with 16 bases between. Germline V lookup: CDR1 SGHDN, CDR2 FVKESK. This CDR3 has 14 residues. The CDR3 protein is CASSGTGLLHEQYF. DNA for the CDR3: TGTGCCAGCAGCGGAACAGGACTCTTGCACGAGCAGTACTTC.

This clone appeared a single time. The J gene is TRBJ2-7, the V gene TRBV5-1; a weak D match, TRBD2 (5 bases). Looked up from germline, CDR1 is SGHRS and CDR2 is YFSETQ. V was cut by 1 base and J by 5 bases, with 10 bases left in between. The length of the CDR3 is 13 residues. CDR3 DNA sequence: TGCGCCAGCAGCTTGCGGCTAGCCCACGAGCAGTACTTC. Translating it yields CASSLRLAHEQYF.

The rearrangement uses TRBV25-1 and TRBJ1-1, with a weak D call TRBD1 (6 bases). The length of the CDR3 is 13 residues. V dropped 6 bases and J dropped 4 bases, with 12 bases sitting between them. Germline lookup yields CDR1 MGHDK and CDR2 SYGVNS. The CDR3 DNA is TGTGCCAGCAGGCTGAGGGGGATCACTGAAGCTTTCTTT. Encoded protein: CASRLRGITEAFF. Full variable domain (rest looked up from reference TRBV25-1 and TRBJ1-1): EADIYQTPRYLVIGTGKKITLECSQTMGHDKMYWYQQDPGMELHLIHYSYGVNSTEKGDLSSESTVSRIRTEHFPLTLESARPSHTSQYLCASRLRGITEAFFGQGTRLTVV.

This clone was counted a single time. The CDR3 here is CASNGNNYGYTF. The CDR3 DNA reads TGTGCCAGCAACGGAAATAACTATGGCTACACCTTC. This rearrangement joins TRBV6-4 to TRBJ1-2; no definite D call. V shed 7 bases and J shed 1 base, with 7 bases lying between them. The CDR3 runs to 12 residues. Germline V gene lookup returns CDR1 MRHNA and CDR2 SNTAGT.

V is TRBV14 and J is TRBJ1-1; D is undetermined. CDR3 length equals 13 residues. The ends were cut back, 7 bases at V and 5 bases at J, with 14 bases in the middle. CDR1 is SGHDN and CDR2 is FVKESK in the germline V gene. This chain's CDR3 is CASTGRGNTEAFF. The CDR3 DNA is TGTGCCAGCACGGGCCGGGGAAATACTGAAGCTTTCTTT.

The V gene is TRBV7-2, the J gene TRBJ2-4, with D perhaps matching TRBD1 or TRBD2 (5 bases each). This CDR3 is built from 15 residues. The ends were cut back, 5 bases at V and 1 base at J, with 12 bases in the middle. Looked up from germline, CDR1 is SGHTA and CDR2 is FQGNSA. The CDR3 protein is CASSPGPSAKNIQYF. CDR3 DNA: TGTGCCAGCAGCCCGGGACCGTCGGCCAAAAACATTCAGTACTTC.

The chain combines TRBV11-3 with TRBJ1-1; maybe TRBD1 (6 bases). V lost 4 bases to trimming and J lost 5 bases, with 14 bases between them. CDR1 is SGHNT and CDR2 is YENEEA in the germline V gene. The CDR3 loop spans 14 amino acids. CDR3 loop: CASSSRSQGTEAFF. The CDR3 DNA reads TGTGCCAGCAGCTCTCGCTCCCAGGGGACTGAAGCTTTCTTT.

The chain is built from TRBV7-9 and TRBJ1-1; tentatively, D is TRBD1 (6 bases). From germline, CDR1 is SEHNR and CDR2 FQNEAQ (reference sequence). This CDR3 region has 17 residues. Deletions cut 3 bases from V and 0 bases from J, with 17 bases between. The CDR3 DNA is TGTGCCAGCAGCTTGGGGTGGCAGGACAGCATGAACACTGAAGCTTTCTTT. It encodes CASSLGWQDSMNTEAFF.

This chain connects TRBV18 to TRBJ1-6; TRBD1 is a possible D gene (6 bases). Germline CDR1 is KGHSH and CDR2 is LQKENI. The V end was cut by 6 bases, the J end by 3 bases, with 12 bases between. The CDR3 is made up of 15 amino acids. The CDR3 DNA reads as TGTGCCAGCTCCAATCGACAGGACTATAATTCACCCCTCCACTTT. Residues: CASSNRQDYNSPLHF.

Sample share makes this clone medium-sized (0.01 to 0.1%). This sequence joins TRBV6-4 and TRBJ1-5, with D possibly TRBD1 on 6 matching bases. Germline V gene lookup returns CDR1 MRHNA and CDR2 SNTAGT. CDR3 length: 15 amino acids. The germline V and J ends were trimmed by 0 bases and 0 bases, with 6 bases remaining between them. The CDR3 sequence is CASSDSGGSNQPQHF. The CDR3 DNA is TGTGCCAGCAGTGACTCAGGGGGTAGCAATCAGCCCCAGCATTTT.

The chain has TRBV19 and TRBJ1-1, with D possibly TRBD1 on 5 matching bases. Between the trimmed V and J ends, which lost 4 bases and 2 bases, there was a span of 11 bases. This CDR3 contains 14 residues. From germline, CDR1 is LNHDA and CDR2 SQIVND (reference sequence). DNA for the CDR3: TGTGCCAGTAGTAGTGGGGCGGCTAACACTGAAGCTTTCTTT. Translating it yields CASSSGAANTEAFF.

This rearrangement joins TRBV11-3 to TRBJ1-1; tentative D call: TRBD1 (5 bases). The germline V gene encodes CDR1 SGHNT and CDR2 YENEEA. The CDR3 covers 13 residues. Trimming removed 8 bases at V and 1 base at J, with 11 bases between. The DNA of the CDR3 is TGTGCCAGCCTCAGAACAGGGAACACTGAAGCTTTCTTT. It yields the protein CASLRTGNTEAFF.

The J gene is TRBJ1-5, the V gene TRBV28, with D maybe TRBD1 (5 bases). There are 14 residues in the CDR3. Per the germline V gene, CDR1 is MDHEN and CDR2 is SYDVKM. Trimming left V 5 bases short and J 4 bases short, with 12 bases between. The CDR3 sequence: CASSPRQINQPQHF. The CDR3 DNA reads TGTGCCAGCAGTCCCAGACAGATAAATCAGCCCCAGCATTTT.

The chain has TRBV11-2 and TRBJ2-3; 12 bases align to TRBD1. CDR3 length: 16 amino acids. V lost 0 bases and J lost 6; bases outside the gene matches: 4. The germline V gene has CDR1 SGHAT and CDR2 FQNNGV. The CDR3 nucleotides read TGTGCCAGCAGCTTAGACGGGACAGGGGGCTACGATACGCAGTATTTT. Translated: CASSLDGTGGYDTQYF.

The genes are TRBV5-1 and TRBJ2-7; D possibly uses TRBD1 or TRBD2 (5 bases each). The CDR3 has 16 residues. Trimming left V 0 bases short and J 2 bases short, with 15 bases between. Per germline, CDR1 SGHRS and CDR2 YFSETQ. The CDR3 DNA is TGCGCCAGCAGCTTGGACGGGGACCAAAGGGCCTACGAGCAGTACTTC. It translates to CASSLDGDQRAYEQYF.

This rearrangement joins TRBV5-6 to TRBJ2-5; 11 bases match TRBD2. Per the germline V gene, CDR1 is SGHDT and CDR2 is YYEEEE. The CDR3 length is 15 residues. The V gene end was trimmed by 4 bases and the J gene end by 4 bases; junction bases not matched to a gene: 6. The CDR3 is CASSPTGTSGETQYF. The DNA for the CDR3 is TGTGCCAGCAGCCCTACAGGGACTAGCGGAGAGACCCAGTACTTC.

V is TRBV19 and J is TRBJ1-1, with D possibly being TRBD1 (5 bases). The CDR3 spans 14 residues. Germline V gene sequence: CDR1 LNHDA, CDR2 SQIVND (reference sequence). Trimming took 3 bases from V and 4 from J, leaving 12 bases between them. The CDR3 reads CASSIFAGSTEAFF. In DNA, the CDR3 is TGTGCCAGTAGTATTTTCGCAGGGTCCACTGAAGCTTTCTTT.

The chain links TRBV3-1 (or the pseudogene TRBV3-2) to TRBJ2-1; TRBD1 agrees at 8 bases. J gave up 12 bases and V 7 bases, and 14 bases lay outside the gene matches. The CDR3 sequence is 14 residues long. CDR1 is LGHDT, CDR2 YNNKEL, per germline (reference sequence). CDR3 sequence: CASTANSGGSMQFF. DNA for the CDR3: TGTGCCAGCACCGCTAATTCAGGGGGCTCCATGCAGTTCTTC.

As to this clone: Other DNA sequences in the sample encode the same CDR3. The chain is built from TRBV28 and TRBJ1-2, with D uncertain. V was cut by 1 base and J by 5 bases, with 5 bases left in between. CDR1 and CDR2 (germline): MDHEN, SYDVKM. The CDR3 is 12 residues long. The CDR3 DNA follows: TGTGCCAGCAGTTTATCCGGGTATGGCTACACCTTC. Translated: CASSLSGYGYTF.

This clone was counted a few times. J is TRBJ1-2 and V is TRBV28; D gene uncertain. Germline V lookup: CDR1 MDHEN, CDR2 SYDVKM. The V gene lost 3 bases and the J gene lost 5 bases, with 13 bases spanning the gap. The CDR3 has 14 residues. The CDR3 DNA reads TGTGCCAGCAGTTTCCCCGGCCTTCGGTATGGCTACACCTTC. This codes for CASSFPGLRYGYTF.

V is TRBV7-9 and J is TRBJ1-5, with a possible D match to TRBD1 (6 bases). CDR3 length equals 13 residues. Between the trimmed V and J ends, which lost 1 base and 7 bases, there was a span of 8 bases. Germline loops: CDR1 SEHNR, CDR2 FQNEAQ (reference sequence). Here the CDR3 DNA reads TGTGCCAGCAGCTTAGGCAGGGGCCAGCCCCAGCATTTT. As protein: CASSLGRGQPQHF.